This TCR beta chain was sequenced during a study of blood T cell dynamics during melanoma immunotherapy. Study details: Metastatic melanoma patients received first-line pembrolizumab or nivolumab plus ipilimumab.

Here immunoSEQ multiplex PCR was the method, and the copy in TCRdb shows in-frame clones only, minus some. The sample shows about 10,000 clones, approximately 89% of them seen only once. Per the germline V gene, CDR1 is SGHRS and CDR2 is YFSETQ. The junction had 9 bases not matched to a gene; V was cut back by 4 bases and J by 4 bases. CDR3 size: 15 residues. Time point of the sample: pre-treatment baseline. The sequence came from a human donor with melanoma. J is TRBJ2-5 and V is TRBV5-1, with 8 bases matching TRBD2. The sequenced sample was blood, obtained from a patient treated with checkpoint blockade. The DNA for the CDR3 is TGCGCCAGCAGCCCATTCGGGCTAGCGGGAGAGACCCAGTACTTC. This codes for CASSPFGLAGETQYF.